The TCR beta chain described here comes from a study of cytomegalovirus exposure and HLA in healthy donors. Study outcomes and limitations: Earlier analysis found most TCR beta V segments productive about 87% or about 30% of the time.

Primers for the PCR totalled 60 Vbeta and 13 Jbeta. This table comes from immunoSEQ multiplex PCR, and its TCRdb copy is limited to in-frame clones, with some not included. The sample shows 65,000 to 100,000 clones, 75% of them seen only once. V was trimmed by 4 bases and J by 6 bases, leaving 20 bases between them. Germline V gene sequence: CDR1 SGHRS, CDR2 YFSETQ. This CDR3 has 15 amino acids. Note on this clone: Its antigen is not known.

Specimen: PBMCs. This sequence originates from a middle-aged man in good health and CMV-seronegative. The V gene is TRBV5-1, the J gene TRBJ2-7, with a possible D match to TRBD2 (7 bases). The CDR3 DNA reads TGCGCCAGCAGCCTAACACAGGGAGGGTTTGGCGAGCAGTACTTC. This sequence encodes CASSLTQGGFGEQYF.